Listed here are 5 T cell receptor beta chains from one sample, sequenced in a study of T cell repertoires in cytomegalovirus infection. From the reads, TCRdb called clonotypes with MiXCR, one entry per CDR3 protein. Here the sample spans a few hundred thousand distinct CDR3 sequences, roughly 34% being singletons. Their target antigens are unknown. Sequencing was performed on cultured PBMCs, taken from culture after CMV antigen stimulation. The receptors derive from a human donor in good health (CMV status not recorded). Some clones in this sample may be carry-over from other donors' samples.

The sample holds a few counts of this clonotype. The CDR3 here is CASSRRTGPSTDTQYF. The CDR3 DNA sequence: TGTGCCAGCAGTCGACGGACAGGGCCCAGCACAGATACGCAGTATTTT. The genes are TRBV27 and TRBJ2-3; the match to TRBD1 covers 8 bases. V was pared by 5 bases and J by 0 bases, with 7 bases of the junction left unmatched. CDR1 and CDR2 (germline): MNHEY, SMNVEV (reference sequence). The CDR3 covers 16 residues.

This clonotype has just a few counts. The V and J genes are TRBV11-2 and TRBJ2-1; D is uncertain. Germline V gene sequence: CDR1 SGHAT, CDR2 FQNNGV. This CDR3 is 13 amino acids long. V was trimmed by 3 bases and J by 5 bases, leaving 8 bases between them. CDR3 coding DNA: TGTGCCAGCAGCTTCTCAGAAAACAATGAGCAGTTCTTC. Encoded protein: CASSFSENNEQFF.

This chain joins TRBV6-2 or TRBV6-3 and TRBJ2-3; TRBD2 is a possible D gene (5 bases). Germline values: CDR1 MNHEY, CDR2 SVGEGT. The V gene lost 0 bases and the J gene lost 5 bases, with 9 bases spanning the gap. The CDR3 has 14 amino acids. The CDR3 here is CASSYSTGGDTQYF. CDR3 nucleotide sequence: TGTGCCAGCAGTTACTCCACCGGAGGAGATACGCAGTATTTT.

In its sample, this clonotype was seen a few times. The V gene is TRBV4-3, the J gene TRBJ2-1; perhaps TRBD2 as D (5 bases). CDR3 size: 15 residues. The germline V gene has CDR1 LGHNA and CDR2 YSLEER. Trimming took off 1 base at V and 0 bases at J, with 7 bases between the two ends. In DNA form, the CDR3 reads TGCGCCAGCAGCCAAGGGAGGAACTCCTACAATGAGCAGTTCTTC. This translates into CASSQGRNSYNEQFF.

This clonotype was observed at least ten times. V and J are TRBV7-2 and TRBJ1-1; D remains ambiguous. The CDR3 runs to 11 residues. Trimming left V 5 bases short and J 6 bases short, with 7 bases between. The germline V gene has CDR1 SGHTA and CDR2 FQGNSA. The CDR3 nucleotides are TGTGCCAGCAGCCCCGATGCTGAAGCTTTCTTT. This encodes CASSPDAEAFF.